This T cell receptor beta chain was sequenced for a study of cytomegalovirus exposure and HLA in healthy donors. In the PCR, 60 Vbeta and 13 Jbeta primers were used. Using immunoSEQ multiplex PCR, the repertoire was profiled, and TCRdb retains in-frame clones only, with some absent. The table records under 70,000 clones, 55% to 80% of them present only once. About this clone: The target antigen is unknown.

The study, taken as a whole, reports: Presence/absence analyses took donor sequencing depth as roughly uniform. Under in vitro conditions, a few CMV-associated chains were confirmed as specific for CMV antigens. Researchers had no immune exposure information except CMV serostatus available.

CDR1 and CDR2 (germline): MNHEY, SMNVEV (reference sequence). The CDR3 consists of 15 residues. The V segment lost 6 bases and the J segment 3 bases; nucleotides outside the gene matches: 11. The receptor was derived from a woman in her 30s in good health and CMV-seronegative. The genes are TRBV27 and TRBJ2-7, with TRBD1 matching over 7 bases. Sample: PBMCs. The CDR3: CASSRQWDSRYEQYF. The CDR3 region has the DNA TGTGCCAGCAGCCGCCAGTGGGACAGCCGCTACGAGCAGTACTTC.